The rows below give T cell receptor beta chains drawn from one sample of a study of CD8+CD57+ T cells in acquired aplastic anemia. TCRdb re-analysed the reads in MiXCR, keeping a single row per CDR3 protein. The repertoire consists of approximately 220,000 distinct CDR3 sequences, with around 50% occurring once and the leading ten covering just under 20%. The sample taken for sequencing was sorted CD4+, CD8+, or CD8+CD57+ T cells (not recorded which) from PBMCs. The receptors were sampled from a human donor with aplastic anemia. CDR3s include the opening cysteine and the closing phenylalanine or tryptophan. The D gene is left open where the match is weak. Size is stated for part of the rows, as once, few or many counts, or as a class when the clone is expanded.

CDR3aa: CASSDPGTDNYGYTF; CDR3nt: TGTGCCAGTAGTGATCCCGGGACAGACAACTATGGCTACACCTTC; abundance: many; len: 15; d_gene: TRBD1; v_gene: TRBV19; j_gene: TRBJ1-2
CDR3aa: CASSVEAPGTSYEKLFF; CDR3nt: TGTGCCAGCAGCGTAGAGGCCCCGGGAACCTCATATGAAAAACTGTTTTTT; abundance: NA; len: 17; d_gene: NA; v_gene: TRBV9; j_gene: TRBJ1-4
CDR3aa: CASGPLAGGPETQYF; CDR3nt: TGCGCCAGCGGGCCTTTAGCGGGGGGGCCTGAGACCCAGTACTTC; abundance: many; len: 15; d_gene: TRBD2; v_gene: TRBV4-1; j_gene: TRBJ2-5
CDR3aa: CASSPTRQDEEKLFF; CDR3nt: TGTGCCAGCAGCCCAACCCGTCAGGACGAGGAAAAACTGTTTTTT; abundance: NA; len: 15; d_gene: NA; v_gene: TRBV6-5; j_gene: TRBJ1-4
CDR3aa: CASTWYGSGANVLTF; CDR3nt: TGTGCCAGCACTTGGTATGGCTCTGGGGCCAACGTCCTGACTTTC; abundance: many; len: 15; d_gene: NA; v_gene: TRBV2; j_gene: TRBJ2-6
CDR3aa: CASSYGTPLRDYGYTF; CDR3nt: TGTGCCAGCAGTTACGGGACGCCCCTGAGGGACTATGGCTACACCTTC; abundance: NA; len: 16; d_gene: NA; v_gene: TRBV6-6; j_gene: TRBJ1-2
CDR3aa: CASSEPGPYEQYF; CDR3nt: TGTGCCAGCAGTGAACCAGGGCCCTACGAGCAGTACTTC; abundance: NA; len: 13; d_gene: NA; v_gene: TRBV2; j_gene: TRBJ2-7
CDR3aa: CASSLDSGSSYEQYF; CDR3nt: TGTGCCAGCAGCTTAGATTCAGGGTCCTCCTACGAGCAGTACTTC; abundance: NA; len: 15; d_gene: NA; v_gene: TRBV7-3; j_gene: TRBJ2-7
CDR3aa: CSVEDMTGADTQYF; CDR3nt: TGCAGCGTTGAAGATATGACGGGAGCAGATACGCAGTATTTT; abundance: NA; len: 14; d_gene: NA; v_gene: TRBV29-1; j_gene: TRBJ2-3
CDR3aa: CSVGSGSSTGELFF; CDR3nt: TGCAGCGTTGGTAGCGGGAGTAGCACCGGGGAGCTGTTTTTT; abundance: NA; len: 14; d_gene: TRBD2; v_gene: TRBV29-1; j_gene: TRBJ2-2
CDR3aa: CASSPTVLSGSGNTIYF; CDR3nt: TGTGCCAGCAGCCCGACAGTCCTAAGCGGCTCTGGAAACACCATATATTTT; abundance: few; len: 17; d_gene: NA; v_gene: TRBV3-1; j_gene: TRBJ1-3
CDR3aa: CASSLGQTGVNTGELFF; CDR3nt: TGCGCCAGCAGCTTGGGACAGACCGGCGTAAACACCGGGGAGCTGTTTTTT; abundance: many; len: 17; d_gene: NA; v_gene: TRBV5-1; j_gene: TRBJ2-2
CDR3aa: CASSLNSGEEQFF; CDR3nt: TGTGCCAGCAGCCTGAATTCGGGGGAGGAGCAGTTCTTC; abundance: many; len: 13; d_gene: NA; v_gene: TRBV5-8; j_gene: TRBJ2-1
CDR3aa: CASSLQPGQPYGYTF; CDR3nt: TGTGCCAGCAGCCTCCAGCCGGGACAGCCCTATGGCTACACCTTC; abundance: many; len: 15; d_gene: TRBD1; v_gene: TRBV7-2; j_gene: TRBJ1-2
CDR3aa: CASSQETQGANYGYTF; CDR3nt: TGTGCCAGCAGCCAAGAAACGCAAGGTGCTAACTATGGCTACACCTTC; abundance: few; len: 16; d_gene: NA; v_gene: TRBV5-6; j_gene: TRBJ1-2
CDR3aa: CASSVGKGTGEFF; CDR3nt: NA; abundance: NA; len: 13; d_gene: NA; v_gene: TRBV9; j_gene: TRBJ2-1
CDR3aa: CASSPGSRDIQYF; CDR3nt: TGTGCCAGCAGCCCCGGGTCGCGGGACATTCAGTACTTC; abundance: NA; len: 13; d_gene: NA; v_gene: TRBV11-2; j_gene: TRBJ2-4
CDR3aa: CASSRGGDGYTF; CDR3nt: TGTGCCAGCAGCCGTGGGGGGGATGGCTACACCTTC; abundance: NA; len: 12; d_gene: NA; v_gene: TRBV7-2; j_gene: TRBJ1-2
CDR3aa: CASRGTGAGNSPLHF; CDR3nt: TGTGCCAGCAGGGGGACAGGGGCGGGAAATTCACCCCTCCACTTT; abundance: once; len: 15; d_gene: TRBD1; v_gene: TRBV2; j_gene: TRBJ1-6
CDR3aa: CASMGASTGELFF; CDR3nt: TGTGCCAGCATGGGAGCGAGCACCGGGGAGCTGTTTTTT; abundance: few; len: 13; d_gene: NA; v_gene: TRBV2; j_gene: TRBJ2-2
CDR3aa: CASSYGTNRVWQYF; CDR3nt: TGTGCCAGCAGCTACGGGACTAACAGGGTTTGGCAGTACTTC; abundance: NA; len: 14; d_gene: NA; v_gene: TRBV7-6; j_gene: TRBJ2-5
CDR3aa: CATSRDGGHNSPLHF; CDR3nt: TGTGCCACCAGCAGAGATGGGGGGCATAATTCACCCCTCCACTTT; abundance: many; len: 15; d_gene: NA; v_gene: TRBV15; j_gene: TRBJ1-6